The 20 T cell receptor beta chains in this list originate from one sample, sequenced in a study of blood T cell repertoires in COVID-19. Produced via immunoSEQ multiplex PCR; TCRdb's table is partial and in-frame only. The sample lists around 260,000 clones, about 85% occurring once. Sequencing used peripheral blood. These receptors all stem from a human donor with COVID-19, enrolled during active disease. The donor label of this sample is uncertain.

The rearrangement uses TRBV12-3 or TRBV12-4 and TRBJ1-2; TRBD1 matches at 9 bases. After removal of 5 bases from V and 8 bases from J, the junction contained 3 bases not matched to a gene. The CDR3 has 12 amino acids. CDR3 sequence: CASSATGGGYTF. The CDR3 bases are TGTGCCAGCAGTGCCACAGGGGGCGGCTACACCTTC.

This sequence joins TRBV19 and TRBJ2-7, with 7 bases fitting TRBD2. This CDR3 is 14 amino acids long. With V trimmed by 4 bases and J by 9 bases, 12 bases remained unmatched. In germline, CDR1 is LNHDA, CDR2 SQIVND (reference sequence). This CDR3 reads CASSTTGGSGGQYF. The CDR3 coding sequence is TGTGCCAGTAGTACCACGGGCGGGAGCGGTGGGCAGTACTTC.

The gene calls are TRBV7-2 and TRBJ2-7; 9 bases line up with TRBD1. The CDR3 loop spans 14 amino acids. After removal of 4 bases from V and 3 bases from J, the junction contained 4 bases not matched to a gene. CDR1 and CDR2 from the germline V gene are SGHTA and FQGNSA. CDR3 nucleotide sequence: TGTGCCAGCAGCTCAAACAGGGGGCTCTACGAGCAGTACTTC. Translated, it gives CASSSNRGLYEQYF. The complete variable domain, with remaining parts taken from reference TRBV7-2 and TRBJ2-7, reads GAGVSQSPSNKVTEKGKDVELRCDPISGHTALYWYRQSLGQGLEFLIYFQGNSAPDKSGLPSDRFSAERTGGSVSTLTIQRTQQEDSAVYLCASSSNRGLYEQYFGPGTRLTVT.

This clone occurred once. V usage is TRBV28 and J usage is TRBJ1-1; D may be TRBD1 (6 bases). Germline V gene sequence: CDR1 MDHEN, CDR2 SYDVKM. The CDR3 loop spans 17 amino acids. With 5 bases removed from V and 0 bases from J, the gap between germline ends came to 19 bases. The CDR3 DNA reads TGTGCCAGCAGTAACCTTAGGGGGGGGGCGATGAACACTGAAGCTTTCTTT. Protein product: CASSNLRGGAMNTEAFF.

The chain recombines TRBV21-1 with TRBJ2-7; TRBD1, the table's D call, was not compared with the DNA. TRBV21-1 is listed as a pseudogene. This CDR3 is built from 14 residues. For the CDR3, the DNA is TGTGCCAGCAGATTAGGGCCCCAGGACAGCGAGCAGTACTTC. Translated, it gives CASRLGPQDSEQYF.

The J gene is TRBJ2-7, the V gene TRBV7-2, with D perhaps TRBD2 (5 bases). CDR3 length: 16 amino acids. Trimming stripped 2 bases from V and 2 bases from J, with 16 bases between. CDR1 is SGHTA, CDR2 FQGNSA, per germline. The CDR3 region is CASSLRHGEGTYEQYF. CDR3 bases: TGTGCCAGCAGCTTAAGGCACGGGGAAGGAACCTACGAGCAGTACTTC.

This rearrangement joins TRBV4-2 to TRBJ2-2; 8 bases agree with TRBD2. J was trimmed by 2 bases and V by 6 bases; bases with no gene match: 8. CDR3 length equals 16 residues. Germline V lookup: CDR1 LGHNA, CDR2 YNFKEQ. CDR3 protein: CASRPVSGSNTGELFF. The CDR3 DNA sequence: TGTGCCAGCAGGCCGGTAAGCGGGAGCAACACCGGGGAGCTGTTTTTT.

The V gene is TRBV5-1, the J gene TRBJ2-7; 8 bases agree with TRBD2. The V gene end was trimmed by 3 bases and the J gene end by 4 bases; junction bases not matched to a gene: 9. The germline gives CDR1 SGHRS, CDR2 YFSETQ. The CDR3 consists of 15 residues. CDR3 nucleotide sequence: TGCGCCAGCAGCTGGACCGGGACTAGGATTTACGAGCAGTACTTC. It encodes CASSWTGTRIYEQYF.

This clone was seen a handful of times. The V and J genes are TRBV27 and TRBJ1-6; TRBD1 agrees at 7 bases. J gave up 9 bases and V 3 bases, and 5 bases lay outside the gene matches. The CDR3 contains 14 residues. Germline CDR1 is MNHEY and CDR2 is SMNVEV (reference sequence). CDR3 loop: CASSLRGQGSPLHF. The CDR3 coding sequence is TGTGCCAGCAGTTTGAGGGGGCAAGGTTCACCCCTCCACTTT.

The CDR3 sequence: CAWGGTSGRTNTGELFF. The DNA of the CDR3 is TGTGCCTGGGGAGGGACTAGCGGGAGGACGAACACCGGGGAGCTGTTTTTT. This chain links TRBV30 with TRBJ2-2, with 15 bases matching TRBD2. Germline lookup yields CDR1 GTSNPN and CDR2 SVGIG (reference sequence). The J segment lost 0 bases and the V segment lost 5 bases, leaving 4 bases of the junction unmatched. This CDR3 is built from 17 residues.

The sample holds a few counts of this clone. V gene TRBV27 combines with J gene TRBJ1-4; D remains unclear. V shed 5 bases and J shed 5 bases, with 21 bases lying between them. This CDR3 region has 17 residues. Germline assignment: CDR1 MNHEY and CDR2 SMNVEV (reference sequence). The CDR3 bases are TGTGCCAGCAGTCCTCAACCGGACGGTGGAGGGAATGAAAAACTGTTTTTT. The encoded protein is CASSPQPDGGGNEKLFF.

The chain is built from TRBV29-1 and TRBJ2-2; a weak D match, TRBD2 (5 bases). Looked up from germline, CDR1 is SQVTM and CDR2 is ANQGSEA. This CDR3 contains 15 residues. The V and J ends lost 7 bases and 5 bases respectively, with 20 bases between them. The CDR3 here is CSAAPNGMETGELFF. CDR3 coding DNA: TGCAGCGCGGCCCCTAACGGGATGGAAACCGGGGAGCTGTTTTTT.

The chain links TRBV28 to TRBJ1-2; tentative D call: TRBD1 (5 bases). The V gene's germline CDR1 is MDHEN and CDR2 SYDVKM. The CDR3 is 14 residues long. Trimming shortened V by 1 base and J by 6 bases, and 12 bases separated the two germline ends. CDR3 amino acids: CASSLLRGENGYTF. As DNA, the CDR3 is TGTGCCAGCAGTTTATTACGGGGGGAGAATGGCTACACCTTC.

The chain recombines TRBV5-6 with TRBJ2-1; 8 nucleotides agree with TRBD2. V trimming: 2 bases; J trimming: 2 bases; junction bases outside the gene matches: 3. There are 15 residues in the CDR3. Germline V gene data show CDR1 as SGHDT and CDR2 as YYEEEE. The chain's CDR3 is CASSLPGGTYNEQFF. CDR3 nucleotides: TGTGCCAGCAGCTTACCGGGAGGGACCTACAATGAGCAGTTCTTC.

This chain joins TRBV2 and TRBJ2-1; 8 positions agree with TRBD2. The trim removed 7 bases at V and 9 bases at J, leaving 8 bases unmatched. The CDR3 is made up of 13 amino acids. Germline V gene lookup returns CDR1 SNHLY and CDR2 FYNNEI. This chain's CDR3 is CASNPGLEGEQFF. CDR3 DNA sequence: TGTGCCAGCAATCCGGGACTAGAAGGTGAGCAGTTCTTC.

This chain connects TRBV19 to TRBJ1-5, with a possible D match to TRBD1 (5 bases). V was pared by 4 bases and J by 3 bases, with 16 bases between. CDR3 length: 16 residues. CDR1 LNHDA and CDR2 SQIVND come from the germline V gene (reference sequence). CDR3 in DNA: TGTGCCAGTAGTAGGGGGGAGGGGTGGACCAATCAGCCCCAGCATTTT. Amino acids: CASSRGEGWTNQPQHF.

The rearrangement uses TRBV28 and TRBJ2-7, with TRBD1 matching over 9 bases. Looked up from germline, CDR1 is MDHEN and CDR2 is SYDVKM. J was trimmed by 6 bases and V by 6 bases; bases with no gene match: 9. The CDR3 has 14 residues. The CDR3 DNA sequence: TGTGCCAGCAGGAGACAGGGGGGGCTCCTCGAGCAGTACTTC. This encodes CASRRQGGLLEQYF. The whole variable domain, filled in from reference TRBV28 and TRBJ2-7, reads DVKVTQSSRYLVKRTGEKVFLECVQDMDHENMFWYRQDPGLGLRLIYFSYDVKMKEKGDIPEGYSVSREKKERFSLILESASTNQTSMYLCASRRQGGLLEQYFGPGTRLTVT.

The chain carries TRBV28 and TRBJ2-2; 9 nucleotides match TRBD2. Germline trimming cut 3 bases from V and 1 base from J; bases unmatched to any gene: 12. CDR3 length: 19 residues. Germline lookup yields CDR1 MDHEN and CDR2 SYDVKM. CDR3 nucleotide sequence: TGTGCCAGCAGTTTCAATTTGGTAGCGGGAGAGAGGAACACCGGGGAGCTGTTTTTT. This sequence encodes CASSFNLVAGERNTGELFF.

This chain links TRBV7-3 with TRBJ2-2; possibly TRBD2 for D (5 bases). V lost 4 bases, J lost 4 bases, and 7 bases lay in between. The CDR3 is made up of 13 amino acids. Germline assignment: CDR1 SGHTA and CDR2 FQGTGA. In DNA form, the CDR3 reads TGTGCCAGCAGCTCCGGGGTCACCGGGGAGCTGTTTTTT. This translates into CASSSGVTGELFF. The whole variable domain, filled in from reference TRBV7-3 and TRBJ2-2, reads GAGVSQTPSNKVTEKGKYVELRCDPISGHTALYWYRQSLGQGPEFLIYFQGTGAADDSGLPNDRFFAVRPEGSVSTLKIQRTERGDSAVYLCASSSGVTGELFFGEGSRLTVL.

The chain combines TRBV5-1 with TRBJ1-2, with D maybe TRBD1 (5 bases). The germline V gene has CDR1 SGHRS and CDR2 YFSETQ. The CDR3 runs to 13 residues. The V gene lost 6 bases and the J gene lost 4 bases, with 13 bases spanning the gap. The CDR3 DNA is TGCGCCAGCAACGAAGACGGGGGCTATGGCTACACCTTC. The encoded protein is CASNEDGGYGYTF.